The entry that follows covers one T cell receptor (beta chain) sequence. Other DNA sequences in this specimen translate into the identical CDR3. Both 60 Vbeta primers and 13 Jbeta primers went into the PCR. The assay was immunoSEQ multiplex PCR, and TCRdb's table has in-frame clones only and misses some. The table records around 170,000 clones, around 78% of them present only once. Germline V gene sequence: CDR1 MDHEN, CDR2 SYDVKM. The CDR3 consists of 15 residues. The J segment lost 4 bases and the V segment lost 5 bases, leaving 6 bases of the junction unmatched. The data originate from a study of cytomegalovirus exposure and HLA in healthy donors.

Sequencing was performed on PBMCs. V usage is TRBV28 and J usage is TRBJ1-3, with 9 nucleotides matching TRBD1. The receptor was isolated from a man aged 18 to 35 in good health and CMV-seronegative. This chain's CDR3 is CASSLPGTGGNTIYF. The CDR3 nucleotides are TGTGCCAGCAGTCTCCCCGGGACAGGGGGAAACACCATATATTTT.